Below, one T cell receptor beta chain is given with its context. Its antigen is unidentified. The data stem from a study of post-analysis software for immune sequencing data. For the study at large: Relapsing-remitting, secondary progressive and progressive-relapsing multiple sclerosis courses were included.

Germline values: CDR1 SGHVS, CDR2 FQNEAQ. This CDR3 has 14 amino acids. V lost 5 bases to trimming and J lost 4 bases, with 12 bases between them. Findings and caveats of the study: The authors found that F measure strongly co-clustered same-batch samples. Included in a set of several TRBV segments more frequent in patients than controls were TRBV5-6, TRBV5-1 and TRBV20-1. Patients with multiple sclerosis recorded significantly lower normalized Chao1 diversity than controls, the study found.

TCR beta cDNA libraries included unique molecular identifiers. The yield from approximately 1 to 10 million T cells was approximately 500,000 cDNA molecules in total. TCRdb re-called the PCR reads through MiXCR, storing one row per CDR3 protein. The sample contains a few hundred thousand distinct CDR3 sequences, under 55% of which appear only once. This TCR was sampled from a girl aged 5-17 years with multiple sclerosis. The sequenced sample consisted of blood. The chain joins TRBV7-8 to TRBJ2-1; no clear D gene. The CDR3, as DNA: TGTGCCAGCAGCCTGGCCCCCTATTACAATGAGCAGTTCTTC. Protein product: CASSLAPYYNEQFF.